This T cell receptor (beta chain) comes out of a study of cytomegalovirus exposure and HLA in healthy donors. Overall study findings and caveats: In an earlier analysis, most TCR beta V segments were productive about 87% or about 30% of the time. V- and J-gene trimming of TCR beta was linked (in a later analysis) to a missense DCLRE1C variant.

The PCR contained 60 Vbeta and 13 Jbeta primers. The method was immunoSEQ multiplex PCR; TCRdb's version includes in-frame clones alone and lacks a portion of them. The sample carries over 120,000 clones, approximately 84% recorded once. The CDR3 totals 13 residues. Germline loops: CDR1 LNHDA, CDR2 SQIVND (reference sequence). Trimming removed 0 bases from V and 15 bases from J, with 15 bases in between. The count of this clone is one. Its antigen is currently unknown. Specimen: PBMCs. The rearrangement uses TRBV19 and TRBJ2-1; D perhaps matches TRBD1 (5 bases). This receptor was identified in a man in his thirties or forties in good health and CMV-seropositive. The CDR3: CASSIESSRDMFF. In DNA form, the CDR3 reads TGTGCCAGTAGTATAGAGAGTAGCAGGGATATGTTCTTC.